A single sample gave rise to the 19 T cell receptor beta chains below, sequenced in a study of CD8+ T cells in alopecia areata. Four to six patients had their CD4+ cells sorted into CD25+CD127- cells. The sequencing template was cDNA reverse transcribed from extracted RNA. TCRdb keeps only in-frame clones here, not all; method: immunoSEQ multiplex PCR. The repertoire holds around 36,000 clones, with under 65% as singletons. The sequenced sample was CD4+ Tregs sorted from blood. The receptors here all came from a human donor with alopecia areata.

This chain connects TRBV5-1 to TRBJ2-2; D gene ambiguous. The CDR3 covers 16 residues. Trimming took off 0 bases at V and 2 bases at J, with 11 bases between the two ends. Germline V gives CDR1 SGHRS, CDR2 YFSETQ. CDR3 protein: CASSLVARLNTGELFF. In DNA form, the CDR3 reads TGCGCCAGCAGCTTGGTGGCCAGGCTCAACACCGGGGAGCTGTTTTTT.

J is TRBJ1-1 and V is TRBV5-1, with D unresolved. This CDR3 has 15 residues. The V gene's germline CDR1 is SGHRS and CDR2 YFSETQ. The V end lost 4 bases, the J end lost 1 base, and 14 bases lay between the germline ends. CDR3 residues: CASSPALTGNTEAFF. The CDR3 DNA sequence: TGCGCCAGCAGCCCAGCGTTAACGGGGAACACTGAAGCTTTCTTT.

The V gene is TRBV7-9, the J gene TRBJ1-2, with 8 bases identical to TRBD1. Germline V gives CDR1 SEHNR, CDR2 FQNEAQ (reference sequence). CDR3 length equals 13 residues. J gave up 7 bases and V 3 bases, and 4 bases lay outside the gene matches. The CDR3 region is CASSFDRGGGYTF. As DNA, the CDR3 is TGTGCCAGCAGCTTCGACAGGGGTGGTGGCTACACCTTC.

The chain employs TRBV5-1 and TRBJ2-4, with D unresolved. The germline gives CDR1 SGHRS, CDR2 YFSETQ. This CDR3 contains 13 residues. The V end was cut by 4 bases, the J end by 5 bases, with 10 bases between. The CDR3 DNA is TGCGCCAGCAGCATCGACTCACAAAACATTCAGTACTTC. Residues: CASSIDSQNIQYF.

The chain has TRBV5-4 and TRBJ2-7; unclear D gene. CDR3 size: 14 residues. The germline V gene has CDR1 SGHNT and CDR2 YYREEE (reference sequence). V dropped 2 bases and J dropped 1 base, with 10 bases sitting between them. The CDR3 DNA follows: TGTGCCAGCAGCTTAGGTCCCGGGTCCTACGAGCAGTACTTC. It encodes CASSLGPGSYEQYF.

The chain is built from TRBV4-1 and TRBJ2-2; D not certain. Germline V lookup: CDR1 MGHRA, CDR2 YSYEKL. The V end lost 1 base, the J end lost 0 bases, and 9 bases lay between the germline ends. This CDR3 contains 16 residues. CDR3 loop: CASSQAWPPNTGELFF. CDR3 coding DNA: TGCGCCAGCAGCCAAGCCTGGCCCCCGAACACCGGGGAGCTGTTTTTT.

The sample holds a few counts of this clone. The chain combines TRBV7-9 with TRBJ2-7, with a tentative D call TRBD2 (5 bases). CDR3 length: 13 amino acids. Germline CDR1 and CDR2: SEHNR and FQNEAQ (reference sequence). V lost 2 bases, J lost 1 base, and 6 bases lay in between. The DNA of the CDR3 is TGTGCCAGCAGCTTAAGCGGTTCCTACGAGCAGTACTTC. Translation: CASSLSGSYEQYF.

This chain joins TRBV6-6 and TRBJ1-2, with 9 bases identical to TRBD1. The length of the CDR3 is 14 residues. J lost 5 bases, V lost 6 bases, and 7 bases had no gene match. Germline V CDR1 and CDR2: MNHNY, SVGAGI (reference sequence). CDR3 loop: CASRQGQGIYGYTF. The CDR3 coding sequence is TGTGCCAGCAGGCAGGGACAGGGCATATATGGCTACACCTTC.

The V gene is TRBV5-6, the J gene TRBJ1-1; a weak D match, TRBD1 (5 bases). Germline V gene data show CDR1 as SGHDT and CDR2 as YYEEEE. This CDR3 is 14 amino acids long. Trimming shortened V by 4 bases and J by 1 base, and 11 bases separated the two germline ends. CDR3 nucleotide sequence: TGTGCCAGCAGCCCGGGACGGTGGAACACTGAAGCTTTCTTT. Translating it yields CASSPGRWNTEAFF. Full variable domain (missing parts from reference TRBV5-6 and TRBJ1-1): DAGVTQSPTHLIKTRGQQVTLRCSPKSGHDTVSWYQQALGQGPQFIFQYYEEEERQRGNFPDRFSGHQFPNYSSELNVNALLLGDSALYLCASSPGRWNTEAFFGQGTRLTVV.

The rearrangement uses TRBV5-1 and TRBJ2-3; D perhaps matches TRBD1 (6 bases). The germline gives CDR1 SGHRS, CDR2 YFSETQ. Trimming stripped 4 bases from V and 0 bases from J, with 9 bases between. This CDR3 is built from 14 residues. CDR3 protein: CASSVGQSTDTQYF. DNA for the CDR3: TGCGCCAGCAGCGTTGGACAGAGCACAGATACGCAGTATTTT.

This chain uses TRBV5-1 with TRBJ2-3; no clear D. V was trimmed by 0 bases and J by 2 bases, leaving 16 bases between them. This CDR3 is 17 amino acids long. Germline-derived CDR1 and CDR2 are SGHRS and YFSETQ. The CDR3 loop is CASSLASLRPPTDTQYF. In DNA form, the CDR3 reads TGCGCCAGCAGCTTGGCCTCTTTACGTCCCCCCACAGATACGCAGTATTTT.

CDR3 sequence (DNA): TGCAGCGTCGCCCCCACAGGGGGCAACGAGCAGTACTTC. Residues: CSVAPTGGNEQYF. The chain combines TRBV29-1 with TRBJ2-5, with 9 positions matching TRBD1. TRBJ2-7 explains the end of the DNA better; the J call may be wrong. CDR1 SQVTM and CDR2 ANQGSEA come from the germline V gene. The CDR3 spans 13 residues.

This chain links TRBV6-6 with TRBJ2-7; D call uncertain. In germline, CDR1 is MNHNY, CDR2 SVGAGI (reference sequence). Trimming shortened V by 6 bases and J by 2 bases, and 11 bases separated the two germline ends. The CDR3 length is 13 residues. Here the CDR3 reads CASRRDTTYEQYF. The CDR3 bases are TGTGCCAGCAGGCGAGACACCACCTACGAGCAGTACTTC.

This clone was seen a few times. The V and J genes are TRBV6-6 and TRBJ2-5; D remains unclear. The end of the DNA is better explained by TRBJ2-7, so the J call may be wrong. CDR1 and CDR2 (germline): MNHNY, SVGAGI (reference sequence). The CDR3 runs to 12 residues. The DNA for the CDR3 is TGTGCCAGCAGTTACTTCCCGGCCGAGCAGTACTTC. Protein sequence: CASSYFPAEQYF.

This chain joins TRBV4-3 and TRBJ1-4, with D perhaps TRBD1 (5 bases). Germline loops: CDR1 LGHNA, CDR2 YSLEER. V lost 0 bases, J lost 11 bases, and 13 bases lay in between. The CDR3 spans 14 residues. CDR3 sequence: CASSQDYGTQKLFF. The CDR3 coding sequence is TGCGCCAGCAGCCAAGATTACGGGACGCAGAAACTGTTTTTT.

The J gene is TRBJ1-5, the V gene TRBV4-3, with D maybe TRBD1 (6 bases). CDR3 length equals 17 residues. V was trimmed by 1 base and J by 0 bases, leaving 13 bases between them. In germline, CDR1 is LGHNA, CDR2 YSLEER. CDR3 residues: CASSQGGADYSNQPQHF. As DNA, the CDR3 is TGCGCCAGCAGCCAAGGGGGGGCAGACTATAGCAATCAGCCCCAGCATTTT.

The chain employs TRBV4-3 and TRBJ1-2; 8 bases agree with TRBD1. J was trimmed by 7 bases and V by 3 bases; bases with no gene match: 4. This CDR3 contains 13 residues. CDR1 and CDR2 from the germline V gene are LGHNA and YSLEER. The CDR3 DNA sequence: TGCGCCAGCAGCCACCCAGGGGGCATTGGCTACACCTTC. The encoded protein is CASSHPGGIGYTF.

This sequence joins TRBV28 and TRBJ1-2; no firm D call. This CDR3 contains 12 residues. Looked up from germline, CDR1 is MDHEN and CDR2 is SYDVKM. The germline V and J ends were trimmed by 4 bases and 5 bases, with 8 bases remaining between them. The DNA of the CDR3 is TGTGCCAGCAGTTCACCCACTTATGGCTACACCTTC. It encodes CASSSPTYGYTF.

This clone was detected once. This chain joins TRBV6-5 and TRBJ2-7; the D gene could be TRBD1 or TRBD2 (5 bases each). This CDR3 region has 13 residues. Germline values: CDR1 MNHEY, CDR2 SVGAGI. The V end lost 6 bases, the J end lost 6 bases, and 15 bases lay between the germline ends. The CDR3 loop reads CASRGRRLGEQYF. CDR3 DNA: TGTGCCAGCAGGGGACGGAGATTGGGCGAGCAGTACTTC.